The TCR beta chain under discussion was sequenced for a study of early T cells in non-severe SARS-CoV-2 infection. About the research overall: Chains were not paired, and sequencing was done on bulk RNA from unsorted whole blood. Findings of the study overall: Database matching using VDJdb favored anti-spike CD8 responses, with private and CD4 specificities left missing.

Unique molecular identifiers were affixed to single, distinct cDNA molecules. From the 5' RACE reads, TCRdb called clonotypes with MiXCR, one entry per CDR3 protein. The table shows tens of thousands of distinct CDR3 sequences, with around 8.6% occurring only once. This CDR3 has 18 amino acids. CDR1 and CDR2 (germline): MGHRA, YSYEKL. This clonotype was counted many times. The antigen remains undetermined. One end of the junction fails to match germline, which may point to a read error. The J gene is TRBJ1-2, the V gene TRBV4-1, with TRBD1 identical over 8 bases. The origin of this receptor is an adult who was a healthcare worker with PCR-confirmed SARS-CoV-2 infection or an uninfected control (not recorded which). The sequencing here drew on whole blood, taken at baseline. This CDR3 is CASSKDRARTGSNYGYTF. DNA of the CDR3: TGCGCCAGCAGCAAAGATAGGGCTCGGACAGGGTCTAACTATGGCTACACCTTC.